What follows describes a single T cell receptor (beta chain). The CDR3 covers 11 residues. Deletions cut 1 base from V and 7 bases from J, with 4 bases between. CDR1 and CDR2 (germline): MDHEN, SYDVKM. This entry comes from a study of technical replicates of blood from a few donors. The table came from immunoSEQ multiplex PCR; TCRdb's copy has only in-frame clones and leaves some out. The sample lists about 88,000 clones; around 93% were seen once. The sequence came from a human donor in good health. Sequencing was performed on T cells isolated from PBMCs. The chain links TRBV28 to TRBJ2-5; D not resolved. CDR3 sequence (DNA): TGTGCCAGCAGTTTATCGGTGACCCAGTACTTC. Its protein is CASSLSVTQYF.